This entry lists 3 T cell receptor beta chains sequenced from one sample in a study of control samples from healthy donors and cancer patients. The method was immunoSEQ multiplex PCR; TCRdb's version includes in-frame clones alone and lacks a portion of them. The sample has 80,000 to 100,000 clones; around three quarters are singletons. Sequenced sample: blood. The receptors were sampled from a woman in her 30s in good health.

There are many counts of this clone. The rearrangement joins TRBV7-9 to TRBJ1-2, with a possible D match to TRBD1 (5 bases). Trimming cost V 5 bases and J 6 bases, with 13 bases left between them. Germline CDR1 is SEHNR and CDR2 is FQNEAQ (reference sequence). The CDR3 consists of 13 residues. CDR3: CASSPGTGHGYTF. The DNA of the CDR3 is TGTGCCAGCAGCCCCGGGACGGGACATGGCTACACCTTC.

V usage is TRBV7-2 and J usage is TRBJ1-2, with 7 bases identical to TRBD1. The CDR3 sequence is 14 residues long. Germline CDR1 and CDR2: SGHTA and FQGNSA. Germline trimming cut 5 bases from V and 7 bases from J; bases unmatched to any gene: 10. CDR3 nucleotides: TGTGCCAGCAGCACACCCACCGGGACAGTTGGCTACACCTTC. Protein sequence: CASSTPTGTVGYTF.

The chain joins TRBV12-5 to TRBJ1-2, with D maybe TRBD1 (5 bases). Germline CDR1 reads LGHNT; CDR2 reads FRNRAP. Trimming cost V 0 bases and J 8 bases, with 13 bases left between them. This CDR3 region has 14 residues. The CDR3 protein is CASGLVGTTGGYTF. DNA of the CDR3: TGTGCTAGTGGTTTGGTAGGGACGACTGGGGGCTACACCTTC.